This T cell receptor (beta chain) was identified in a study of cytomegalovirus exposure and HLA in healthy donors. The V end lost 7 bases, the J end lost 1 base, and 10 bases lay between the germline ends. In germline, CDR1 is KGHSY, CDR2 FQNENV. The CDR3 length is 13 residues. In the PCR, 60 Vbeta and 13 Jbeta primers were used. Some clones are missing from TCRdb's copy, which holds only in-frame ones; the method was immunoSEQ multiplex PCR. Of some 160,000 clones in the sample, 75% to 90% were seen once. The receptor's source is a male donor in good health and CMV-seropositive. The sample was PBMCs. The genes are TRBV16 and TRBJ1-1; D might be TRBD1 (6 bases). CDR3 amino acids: CASNLQGNTEAFF. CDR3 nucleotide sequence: TGTGCCAGCAACCTACAGGGGAACACTGAAGCTTTCTTT. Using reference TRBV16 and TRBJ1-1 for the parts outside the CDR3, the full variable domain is GEEVAQTPKHLVRGEGQKAKLYCAPIKGHSYVFWYQQVLKNEFKFLISFQNENVFDETGMPKERFSAKCLPNSPCSLEIQATKLEDSAVYFCASNLQGNTEAFFGQGTRLTVV.